The present TCR beta chain was sequenced within a study of cytomegalovirus exposure and HLA in healthy donors. Study summary: Sequencing of about 179 million T cells in an earlier analysis found 120 million or so unique TCR beta sequences.

The CDR3 has 13 residues. Germline V gene sequence: CDR1 SGHDT, CDR2 YYEEEE. V was clipped by 4 bases and J by 7 bases, with 14 bases between them. Study results and caveats: Researchers reportedly found TCR beta sequences accurately predicted most subjects' HLA-A and HLA-B alleles. At a 0.05 false discovery rate, a later analysis found some 18,000 TCR beta sequences to be associated with HLA alleles.

As regards this clone: Its antigen is currently unknown. Other DNA sequences within the sample encode an identical CDR3.

In the PCR, 60 Vbeta and 13 Jbeta primers were used. The table came from immunoSEQ multiplex PCR; TCRdb's copy has only in-frame clones and leaves some out. This table has roughly 80,000 clones, approximately 81% appearing once. Sequenced input: PBMCs. The chain has TRBV5-6 and TRBJ1-2; the D is unclear. This clonotype originated in a woman between 50 and 59 years old in good health and CMV-seropositive. The chain's CDR3 is CASSRLRALGYTF. The DNA for the CDR3 is TGTGCCAGCAGCAGGCTGAGGGCGCTTGGCTACACCTTC.